This T cell receptor (beta chain) was obtained from a study of shared clonotypes between healthy human individuals. Study-wide findings and caveats: Deeper or shallower sequencing was expected to change how clonotypes are shared among donors.

Adult Caucasians living in Nashville, Tennessee made up all of the donors. The unsorted samples had about 95 million PBMCs used for genomic DNA. Concerning this clone: Its antigen is undetermined.

The authors ran unsorted PBMC replicate PCRs on around 320 ng DNA, about 31,000 T cell genomes. Profiled with immunoSEQ multiplex PCR; TCRdb holds only in-frame clones, not every one. The sample shows about 470,000 clones, roughly 83% of them seen only once. This receptor was taken from a woman aged 40 to 55 in good health. Some clones in this sample may be carry-over from other donors' samples. The sequenced sample consisted of PBMCs.

The CDR3 bases are TGTGCCTGGAGTGTCAGCCAGAACACTGAAGCTTTCTTT. Residues: CAWSVSQNTEAFF. This rearrangement joins TRBV30 to TRBJ1-1; D call uncertain. CDR1 and CDR2 from the germline V gene are GTSNPN and SVGIG (reference sequence). There are 13 residues in the CDR3. The ends were cut back, 0 bases at V and 1 base at J, with 6 bases in the middle.